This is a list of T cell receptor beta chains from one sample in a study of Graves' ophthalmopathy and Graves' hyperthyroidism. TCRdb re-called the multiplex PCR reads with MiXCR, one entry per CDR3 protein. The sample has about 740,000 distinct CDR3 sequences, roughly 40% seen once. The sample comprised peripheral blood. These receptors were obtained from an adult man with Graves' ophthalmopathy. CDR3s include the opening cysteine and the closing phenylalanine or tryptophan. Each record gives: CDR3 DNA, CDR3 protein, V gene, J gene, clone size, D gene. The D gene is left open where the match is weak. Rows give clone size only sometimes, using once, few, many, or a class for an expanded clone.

CDR3 DNA: TGCGCCAGCAGCCCCACAGGGGTAGCCTACGAGCAGTACTTC
CDR3 protein: CASSPTGVAYEQYF
V gene: TRBV7-2
J gene: TRBJ2-7
clone size: few
D gene: TRBD1

CDR3 DNA: TGTGCCAGCAGTTTACGAGGGGCCGGGACTGAAGCTTTCTTT
CDR3 protein: CASSLRGAGTEAFF
V gene: TRBV12-3/TRBV12-4
J gene: TRBJ1-1
clone size: few
D gene: NA

CDR3 DNA: TGCAGCGTTGATTCGCCCGACGGCTATGGCTACACCTTC
CDR3 protein: CSVDSPDGYGYTF
V gene: TRBV29-1
J gene: TRBJ1-2
clone size: many
D gene: NA

CDR3 DNA: TGTGCCAGCAGCTTAGTGACAGGGATCTCACCCCTCCACTTT
CDR3 protein: CASSLVTGISPLHF
V gene: TRBV7-9
J gene: TRBJ1-6
clone size: NA
D gene: TRBD1

CDR3 DNA: TGTGCCAGCAGTGATCTAGTAGGGGAGCTGTTTTTT
CDR3 protein: CASSDLVGELFF
V gene: TRBV25-1
J gene: TRBJ2-2
clone size: many
D gene: NA

CDR3 DNA: TGTGCCAGCAGCCAACGGGGGAAGGACTCCGAGCAGTACTTC
CDR3 protein: CASSQRGKDSEQYF
V gene: TRBV14
J gene: TRBJ2-7
clone size: NA
D gene: NA

CDR3 DNA: TGTGCCAGCAGCCTCCTAGGACCGTCTGGGGATGAAAAACTGTTTTTT
CDR3 protein: CASSLLGPSGDEKLFF
V gene: TRBV7-9
J gene: TRBJ1-4
clone size: NA
D gene: NA

CDR3 DNA: TGCAGTGCTAGTGACGGGGATCAGCCCCGGCATTTT
CDR3 protein: CSASDGDQPRHF
V gene: TRBV20-1
J gene: TRBJ1-5
clone size: NA
D gene: NA

CDR3 DNA: TGCAGTGCTAGACCGGACAGGGCCTCCTACGAGCAGTACTTC
CDR3 protein: CSARPDRASYEQYF
V gene: TRBV20-1
J gene: TRBJ2-7
clone size: few
D gene: TRBD1

CDR3 DNA: TGTGCCAGCAGACAGGGATTCGACAACGTCCTGACTTTC
CDR3 protein: CASRQGFDNVLTF
V gene: TRBV2
J gene: TRBJ2-6
clone size: NA
D gene: NA

CDR3 DNA: TGCAGCGCCGATGTCGTGGCAGTAGCGGGGGCGAACACCGGGGAGCTGTTTTTT
CDR3 protein: CSADVVAVAGANTGELFF
V gene: TRBV29-1
J gene: TRBJ2-2
clone size: NA
D gene: TRBD2

CDR3 DNA: TGTGCCATCAGTGAGGTCACGGCGGCAGCCTATGGCTACACCTTC
CDR3 protein: CAISEVTAAAYGYTF
V gene: TRBV10-3
J gene: TRBJ1-2
clone size: many
D gene: NA

CDR3 DNA: TGTGCCATCAGTGAGACAGGGACATCAGGCACTGAAGCTTTCTTT
CDR3 protein: CAISETGTSGTEAFF
V gene: TRBV10-3
J gene: TRBJ1-1
clone size: NA
D gene: NA

CDR3 DNA: TGTGCCGGCAGTCCTCAGGGCGTCATCTATGGCTACACCTTC
CDR3 protein: CAGSPQGVIYGYTF
V gene: TRBV2
J gene: TRBJ1-2
clone size: many
D gene: NA

CDR3 DNA: TGTGCCACCCAATCGGATCCGATAAATTCACCCCTCCACTTT
CDR3 protein: CATQSDPINSPLHF
V gene: TRBV15
J gene: TRBJ1-6
clone size: many
D gene: NA

CDR3 DNA: TGTGCCAGTAGTGCCGGGTCAGGTTACGAGCAGTACTTC
CDR3 protein: CASSAGSGYEQYF
V gene: TRBV19
J gene: TRBJ2-7
clone size: NA
D gene: NA

CDR3 DNA: TGTGCCATCATGGGGGACAGGAGAAACGGTGGCTACACCTTC
CDR3 protein: CAIMGDRRNGGYTF
V gene: TRBV10-3
J gene: TRBJ1-2
clone size: NA
D gene: TRBD1

CDR3 DNA: TGTGCCACCAGTGCTAGGGCAGGGTCTATTCCTGGGGCCAACGTCCTGACTTTC
CDR3 protein: CATSARAGSIPGANVLTF
V gene: TRBV24-1
J gene: TRBJ2-6
clone size: NA
D gene: NA

CDR3 DNA: TGTGCCAGCAGCCCGACAAACAGACCCGTCGGGGAGCTGTTTTTT
CDR3 protein: CASSPTNRPVGELFF
V gene: TRBV7-9
J gene: TRBJ2-2
clone size: few
D gene: NA

CDR3 DNA: TGCAGTGCTAGAGCGTCTTCGGATACGCATTGGTACGAGCAGTACTTC
CDR3 protein: CSARASSDTHWYEQYF
V gene: TRBV20-1
J gene: TRBJ2-7
clone size: many
D gene: NA

CDR3 DNA: TGTGCCAGCAGCTCATCCCGGGGGGACGAGCAGTACTTC
CDR3 protein: CASSSSRGDEQYF
V gene: TRBV7-9
J gene: TRBJ2-7
clone size: many
D gene: TRBD2

CDR3 DNA: TGTGCCAGCAGTTACTCCTGGGACTTGCAAACCTACGAGCAGTACTTC
CDR3 protein: CASSYSWDLQTYEQYF
V gene: TRBV11-2
J gene: TRBJ2-7
clone size: NA
D gene: NA

CDR3 DNA: TGCGCCAGCAGCCAGCTGGGGTTTGGCCGGCCCTCTGGGGCCAACGTCCTGACTTTC
CDR3 protein: CASSQLGFGRPSGANVLTF
V gene: TRBV7-9
J gene: TRBJ2-6
clone size: NA
D gene: NA

CDR3 DNA: TGTGCCAGCAGCCAAACTCTACTCGGACAGGGGGCAGGGGAGCAGTACTTC
CDR3 protein: CASSQTLLGQGAGEQYF
V gene: TRBV7-9
J gene: TRBJ2-7
clone size: NA
D gene: TRBD1

CDR3 DNA: TGCAGCTTCAAGGGGGGACTAGCGGAGACCCAGTACTTC
CDR3 protein: CSFKGGLAETQYF
V gene: TRBV29-1
J gene: TRBJ2-5
clone size: NA
D gene: TRBD2

CDR3 DNA: TGTGCCAGCAGCTCTACAACAGGGTCGGGAACGTGGGAGACCCAGTACTTC
CDR3 protein: CASSSTTGSGTWETQYF
V gene: TRBV7-9
J gene: TRBJ2-5
clone size: NA
D gene: NA

CDR3 DNA: TGCGCCAGCAGCCAAGATCGGGCAGGGTGGAGAGAGACCCAGTACTTC
CDR3 protein: CASSQDRAGWRETQYF
V gene: TRBV7-2
J gene: TRBJ2-5
clone size: few
D gene: NA

CDR3 DNA: TGTGCCAGCAGTGCCCTTGGGGACAGGGGAGACTATGGCTACACCTTC
CDR3 protein: CASSALGDRGDYGYTF
V gene: TRBV25-1
J gene: TRBJ1-2
clone size: many
D gene: TRBD1

CDR3 DNA: TGTGCCAGCAGCCAAGAAGAGGTAGGGATCTATGGCTACACCTTC
CDR3 protein: CASSQEEVGIYGYTF
V gene: TRBV2
J gene: TRBJ1-2
clone size: NA
D gene: NA

CDR3 DNA: TGCGCCAGCAGCCACGCGGGACACCTTAATGAAAAACTGTTTTTT
CDR3 protein: CASSHAGHLNEKLFF
V gene: TRBV4-1
J gene: TRBJ1-4
clone size: many
D gene: NA

CDR3 DNA: TGTGCCAGCAGCAGGGACAGAGACCCTTCCTACGAGCAGTACTTC
CDR3 protein: CASSRDRDPSYEQYF
V gene: TRBV7-2
J gene: TRBJ2-7
clone size: many
D gene: TRBD1

CDR3 DNA: TGTGCCAGCAGTTATATCCTCGGGAACGAGCGGTACTTC
CDR3 protein: CASSYILGNERYF
V gene: TRBV12-3/TRBV12-4
J gene: TRBJ2-7
clone size: NA
D gene: NA

CDR3 DNA: TGTGCCAGCAGACAGAAGAAAAGGGCTGAAGCTTTCTTT
CDR3 protein: CASRQKKRAEAFF
V gene: TRBV6-5
J gene: TRBJ1-1
clone size: NA
D gene: NA

CDR3 DNA: TGTGCCACCACGGCGGGTTCATGGACTGAAGCTTTCTTT
CDR3 protein: CATTAGSWTEAFF
V gene: TRBV2
J gene: TRBJ1-1
clone size: many
D gene: NA

CDR3 DNA: TGTGCCATCAGGGGTTACAACTACGAGCAGTACTTC
CDR3 protein: CAIRGYNYEQYF
V gene: TRBV10-3
J gene: TRBJ2-7
clone size: NA
D gene: NA

CDR3 DNA: TGTGCCAGCAGCGTCGAGACAGGTCCAGGTTCACCCCTCCACTTT
CDR3 protein: CASSVETGPGSPLHF
V gene: TRBV9
J gene: TRBJ1-6
clone size: many
D gene: NA

CDR3 DNA: TGCGCCAGCAGCCAGAGGGAGCCTGGGGCCAACGTCCTGACTTTC
CDR3 protein: CASSQREPGANVLTF
V gene: TRBV4-3
J gene: TRBJ2-6
clone size: few
D gene: NA

CDR3 DNA: TGCGCCAGCAGCTTGTGGGGGTACGGGGCCAACGTCCTGACTTTC
CDR3 protein: CASSLWGYGANVLTF
V gene: TRBV5-1
J gene: TRBJ2-6
clone size: NA
D gene: NA

CDR3 DNA: TGTGCCAGCAGCTTATCCGGGGCAACTAATGAAAAACTGTTTTTT
CDR3 protein: CASSLSGATNEKLFF
V gene: TRBV7-3
J gene: TRBJ1-4
clone size: NA
D gene: NA

CDR3 DNA: TGTGCCTGGAGTGCTGGAACAGGTAATCAACCCCAGCATTTT
CDR3 protein: CAWSAGTGNQPQHF
V gene: TRBV25-1
J gene: TRBJ1-5
clone size: NA
D gene: NA